A single sample is the source of the 5 T cell receptor beta chains below, sequenced in a study of post-analysis software for immune sequencing data. These receptors' targets are unknown. Findings and limits, study-wide: Elevated frequency relative to controls characterized several TRBV segments in patients, TRBV5-6, TRBV5-1 and TRBV20-1 among them.

The library was made from cDNA and included unique molecular identifiers. TCRdb redid the calling of the PCR reads with MiXCR, one entry per CDR3 protein. This repertoire shows over 700,000 distinct CDR3 sequences, around 27% found once; its top ten account for approximately 0.6%. The sample was blood. The origin of the receptors is a girl between 10 and 17 years old with multiple sclerosis.

The chain is built from TRBV7-8 and TRBJ1-2, with TRBD1 matching over 8 bases. Germline loops: CDR1 SGHVS, CDR2 FQNEAQ. V lost 2 bases, J lost 3 bases, and 8 bases stayed unmatched. The CDR3 has 16 amino acids. In DNA, the CDR3 is TGTGCCAGCAGCTTACTCAGGACAGGGAATGACTATGGCTACACCTTC. This gives the protein CASSLLRTGNDYGYTF.

This clonotype was observed many times. The rearrangement links TRBV6-5 to TRBJ2-1, with 13 bases aligning to TRBD2. The CDR3 is made up of 16 amino acids. Per germline, CDR1 MNHEY and CDR2 SVGAGI. V was pared by 0 bases and J by 6 bases, with 2 bases of the junction left unmatched. The CDR3: CASSYSGLAGTNEQFF. Written as DNA, the CDR3 is TGTGCCAGCAGTTACTCGGGACTAGCGGGAACCAATGAGCAGTTCTTC.

This clonotype came up a few times. The gene calls are TRBV20-1 and TRBJ2-7; TRBD2 aligns across 7 bases. CDR1 and CDR2 from the germline V gene are DFQATT and SNEGSKA (reference sequence). This CDR3 is 16 amino acids long. Losses at the gene ends were 5 bases for V and 2 bases for J; bases not matched to a gene: 15. The CDR3 coding sequence is TGCAGTGCTTTCCTACCCAGCGGGGACCCTCCCTACGAGCAGTACTTC. Its translation is CSAFLPSGDPPYEQYF.

This clonotype has more than one count but fewer than ten. V usage is TRBV6-2 or TRBV6-3 and J usage is TRBJ2-5; D remains ambiguous. V was clipped by 6 bases and J by 4 bases, with 15 bases between them. The germline V gene has CDR1 MNHEY and CDR2 SVGEGT. The CDR3 spans 14 residues. CDR3 region: CASRDKAMRETQYF. CDR3 coding DNA: TGTGCCAGCAGGGATAAAGCTATGCGAGAGACCCAGTACTTC.

This clonotype was seen a few times. The V gene is TRBV7-2, the J gene TRBJ2-7; 11 bases are a match to TRBD2. The ends lost 2 bases at V and 3 bases at J; junction bases unmatched: 6. Looked up from germline, CDR1 is SGHTA and CDR2 is FQGNSA. CDR3 size: 16 residues. CDR3: CASSLSGTSGDYEQYF. CDR3 coding DNA: TGTGCCAGCAGCTTATCGGGGACTAGCGGTGACTACGAGCAGTACTTC.